The 16 T cell receptor beta chains listed next were all sequenced from one sample in a study of cytomegalovirus exposure and HLA in healthy donors. The assay was immunoSEQ multiplex PCR, and TCRdb's table has in-frame clones only and misses some. The repertoire holds about 130,000 clones, 89% seen once, with 1.1% in the top ten. The specimen was PBMCs. The receptor source for this set is a woman between 18 and 29 years old in good health and CMV-seronegative.

This clone was recorded only once. This rearrangement joins TRBV2 to TRBJ1-5, with D uncertain. CDR1 SNHLY and CDR2 FYNNEI come from the germline V gene. Trimming removed 2 bases from V and 6 bases from J, with 11 bases in between. This CDR3 has 14 amino acids. The CDR3: CASSESGAGQPQHF. CDR3 in DNA: TGTGCCAGCAGTGAATCGGGTGCGGGTCAGCCCCAGCATTTT.

The chain joins TRBV14 to TRBJ1-3; a possible D gene is TRBD1 (6 bases). Trimming stripped 4 bases from V and 4 bases from J, with 14 bases between. The germline V gene has CDR1 SGHDN and CDR2 FVKESK. This CDR3 is 15 amino acids long. As DNA, the CDR3 is TGTGCCAGCAGCCGAAAGGGGGGGTCCGGAAACACCATATATTTT. It encodes CASSRKGGSGNTIYF.

The chain is built from TRBV6-6 and TRBJ1-5, with D possibly being TRBD1 (5 bases). Germline lookup yields CDR1 MNHNY and CDR2 SVGAGI (reference sequence). V was shortened by 6 bases and J by 4 bases, with 10 bases between the two germline ends. This CDR3 has 13 residues. CDR3 amino acids: CASSQTVNQPQHF. The CDR3 DNA sequence: TGTGCCAGCAGCCAGACAGTTAATCAGCCCCAGCATTTT.

The CDR3 DNA sequence: TGTGCCTGGAGTGTATCAGGGTGGGACACTGAAGCTTTCTTT. Translating gives CAWSVSGWDTEAFF. The chain recombines TRBV30 with TRBJ1-1; perhaps TRBD1 as D (5 bases). The CDR3 consists of 14 residues. CDR1 is GTSNPN, CDR2 SVGIG, per germline (reference sequence). Trimming took off 0 bases at V and 3 bases at J, with 11 bases between the two ends.

This clone appeared a few times. The rearrangement joins TRBV30 to TRBJ1-1; a weak D match, TRBD1 (5 bases). There are 11 residues in the CDR3. The V end was cut by 3 bases, the J end by 4 bases, with 6 bases between. Germline CDR1 GTSNPN, CDR2 SVGIG (reference sequence). DNA of the CDR3: TGTGCCTGGAGAAGGGGCACTGAAGCTTTCTTT. It codes for CAWRRGTEAFF.

V is TRBV11-3 and J is TRBJ1-1; TRBD1 matches at 7 bases. With 3 bases clipped from V and 4 bases from J, the junction kept 5 bases outside the gene matches. Germline CDR1 reads SGHNT; CDR2 reads YENEEA. The CDR3 runs to 14 residues. CDR3 protein: CASSLHGQVTEAFF. Here the CDR3 DNA reads TGTGCCAGCAGCTTGCACGGACAGGTCACTGAAGCTTTCTTT.

The chain employs TRBV27 and TRBJ1-5; possible D gene TRBD1, 5 bases. Trimming left V 3 bases short and J 5 bases short, with 11 bases between. In germline, CDR1 is MNHEY, CDR2 SMNVEV (reference sequence). The CDR3 covers 14 residues. The CDR3 is CASSFRGVDQPQHF. Here the CDR3 DNA reads TGTGCCAGCAGTTTTCGGGGGGTTGATCAGCCCCAGCATTTT.

The chain recombines TRBV30 with TRBJ2-1; 9 bases are a match to TRBD1. V dropped 1 base and J dropped 4; count of bases not matched to a gene: 8. The V gene's germline CDR1 is GTSNPN and CDR2 SVGIG (reference sequence). The CDR3 sequence is 16 residues long. CDR3 DNA sequence: TGTGCCTGGAGTGCCACCCGGACAGGGGATTACAATGAGCAGTTCTTC. Amino acids: CAWSATRTGDYNEQFF.

The V and J genes are TRBV14 and TRBJ2-7; maybe TRBD1 (6 bases). This CDR3 comprises 13 residues. Germline CDR1 is SGHDN and CDR2 is FVKESK. V was cut by 1 base and J by 11 bases, with 15 bases left in between. This CDR3 is CASSQARDMPKYF. CDR3 coding DNA: TGTGCCAGCAGCCAAGCCCGGGACATGCCCAAGTACTTC.

This chain joins TRBV9 and TRBJ2-5; D ambiguous. Trimming cost V 0 bases and J 5 bases, with 11 bases left between them. The CDR3 length is 14 residues. Germline V gene data show CDR1 as SGDLS and CDR2 as YYNGEE. The CDR3 coding sequence is TGTGCCAGCAGCGTAGGGAGTTCCCCGGAGACCCAGTACTTC. Protein product: CASSVGSSPETQYF.

The rearrangement links TRBV18 to TRBJ1-5, with D tentatively TRBD1 (5 bases). The V end was cut by 5 bases, the J end by 0 bases, with 11 bases between. The germline V gene encodes CDR1 KGHSH and CDR2 LQKENI. CDR3 size: 15 residues. The CDR3 loop is CASSSGGDSNQPQHF. The CDR3 coding sequence is TGTGCCAGCTCATCGGGGGGGGATAGCAATCAGCCCCAGCATTTT.

The rearrangement links TRBV30 to TRBJ2-2; 9 positions agree with TRBD2. This CDR3 is built from 16 residues. Looked up from germline, CDR1 is GTSNPN and CDR2 is SVGIG (reference sequence). J lost 6 bases, V lost 0 bases, and 8 bases had no gene match. The CDR3 loop reads CAWSVGSAGGPGELFF. The CDR3 DNA reads as TGTGCCTGGAGTGTTGGGTCCGCGGGGGGGCCCGGGGAGCTGTTTTTT.

This chain joins TRBV29-1 and TRBJ2-4, with no clear D. In germline, CDR1 is SQVTM, CDR2 ANQGSEA. CDR3 length: 12 residues. Trimming pared 4 bases from V and 1 base from J, leaving 5 bases between. The CDR3 coding sequence is TGCAGCGTTGCCGTGGCCAAAAACATTCAGTACTTC. Translation: CSVAVAKNIQYF.

The chain links TRBV5-1 to TRBJ2-3; the match to TRBD2 covers 7 bases. The CDR3 extends over 14 amino acids. V lost 4 bases and J lost 6; bases outside the gene matches: 8. Looked up from germline, CDR1 is SGHRS and CDR2 is YFSETQ. In nucleotides, the CDR3 is TGCGCCAGCAGCAGGGAGGGTGGGATGGATACGCAGTATTTT. Protein: CASSREGGMDTQYF.

The rearrangement joins TRBV7-8 to TRBJ1-5; possibly TRBD1 for D (6 bases). Germline V gives CDR1 SGHVS, CDR2 FQNEAQ. Trimming shortened V by 2 bases and J by 1 base, and 24 bases separated the two germline ends. CDR3 length equals 20 residues. This chain's CDR3 is CASSLRTRGVRQQSNQPQHF. The CDR3 DNA follows: TGTGCCAGCAGCTTAAGAACCAGGGGAGTTAGGCAACAAAGCAATCAGCCCCAGCATTTT.

In its sample, this clone was seen once. The chain recombines TRBV2 with TRBJ1-4, with D perhaps matching TRBD1 (6 bases). Germline V gene lookup returns CDR1 SNHLY and CDR2 FYNNEI. The CDR3 is made up of 14 amino acids. Trimming removed 8 bases at V and 8 bases at J, with 18 bases between. Here the CDR3 DNA reads TGTGCCAGCGAGATACAGGGAAGAGGAGAAAAACTGTTTTTT. The encoded protein is CASEIQGRGEKLFF.